Each of the 22 T cell receptor beta chains below was sequenced from the same sample in a study of blood T cell repertoires in COVID-19. Measured with immunoSEQ multiplex PCR; TCRdb has only the in-frame clones, and not every one. The sample yields around 64,000 clones, 80% to 90% seen once. The source material was peripheral blood. The receptor source for this set is a man aged 45-65 years with active COVID-19.

With regard to this clone: The sample carries other DNA sequences with the same CDR3. CDR3 in DNA: TGTGCCAGCTCACCACCTACAGGGAGTCGCAATCAGCCCCAGCATTTT. Its translation: CASSPPTGSRNQPQHF. The rearrangement joins TRBV18 to TRBJ1-5; possibly TRBD1 for D (6 bases). Trimming stripped 0 bases from V and 2 bases from J, with 11 bases between. The germline gives CDR1 KGHSH, CDR2 LQKENI. The CDR3 loop spans 16 amino acids.

The genes are TRBV29-1 and TRBJ1-2; 9 nucleotides agree with TRBD1. The V gene's germline CDR1 is SQVTM and CDR2 ANQGSEA. The length of the CDR3 is 16 residues. V shed 3 bases, J shed 4 bases, and the junction held 12 bases outside the gene matches. Written as DNA, the CDR3 is TGCAGCGTTGATCAGGTTGGGACAGGGAGGGTCTATGGCTACACCTTC. It encodes CSVDQVGTGRVYGYTF.

The chain employs TRBV27 and TRBJ1-1; 8 nucleotides match TRBD1. The CDR3 sequence is 16 residues long. Germline V CDR1 and CDR2: MNHEY, SMNVEV (reference sequence). Losses at the gene ends were 6 bases for V and 2 bases for J; bases not matched to a gene: 11. The DNA for the CDR3 is TGTGCCAGCAGCAGCCAGCGACAGGGGCCCAACACTGAAGCTTTCTTT. Protein product: CASSSQRQGPNTEAFF.

This clone rates as medium-sized. This sequence joins TRBV9 and TRBJ1-2; possible D gene TRBD1, 6 bases. V gave up 4 bases and J gave up 8 bases, with 15 bases separating them. Germline CDR1 and CDR2: SGDLS and YYNGEE. The CDR3 is made up of 13 amino acids. The CDR3 region has the DNA TGTGCCAGCAGCACCCGACAGGAGTGGGGCTACACCTTC. It yields the protein CASSTRQEWGYTF.

The chain uses TRBV27 and TRBJ2-1, with 11 bases aligning to TRBD2. The V segment lost 6 bases and the J segment 0 bases; nucleotides outside the gene matches: 4. The CDR3 has 16 amino acids. Germline V gene data show CDR1 as MNHEY and CDR2 as SMNVEV (reference sequence). Here the CDR3 DNA reads TGTGCCAGCAGGGCTAGCGGGAGGATCTCCTACAATGAGCAGTTCTTC. Its protein product is CASRASGRISYNEQFF.

The rearrangement joins TRBV3-1 (or the pseudogene TRBV3-2) to TRBJ2-5; no clear D. V was shortened by 0 bases and J by 2 bases, with 22 bases between the two germline ends. Germline-derived CDR1 and CDR2 are LGHDT and YNNKEL (reference sequence). The CDR3 extends over 19 amino acids. The CDR3 loop is CASSQDLNIFKLDQETQYF. CDR3 nucleotide sequence: TGTGCCAGCAGCCAAGATCTTAATATATTTAAACTCGATCAAGAGACCCAGTACTTC.

The chain is built from TRBV6-5 and TRBJ1-1; 7 nucleotides line up with TRBD1. V lost 5 bases, J lost 6 bases, and 3 bases stayed unmatched. Per germline, CDR1 MNHEY and CDR2 SVGAGI. CDR3 length equals 12 residues. The CDR3 region is CASSRTGAEAFF. The CDR3 DNA follows: TGTGCCAGCAGTAGAACAGGGGCTGAAGCTTTCTTT.

The gene calls are TRBV28 and TRBJ2-1; TRBD2 is a possible D gene (5 bases). The V end was cut by 5 bases, the J end by 9 bases, with 11 bases between. The CDR3 is 12 residues long. Per the germline V gene, CDR1 is MDHEN and CDR2 is SYDVKM. The CDR3 sequence is CASSPPSGEQFF. CDR3 bases: TGTGCCAGCAGTCCACCAAGCGGTGAGCAGTTCTTC.

The chain employs TRBV11-2 and TRBJ2-3; perhaps TRBD2 as D (6 bases). Trimming removed 5 bases from V and 1 base from J, with 10 bases in between. The CDR3 runs to 14 residues. Germline lookup yields CDR1 SGHAT and CDR2 FQNNGV. The CDR3 nucleotides are TGTGCCAGCAGCCGGGGACTTGGCACAGATACGCAGTATTTT. Translation: CASSRGLGTDTQYF.

This clone was observed a few times. The V and J genes are TRBV2 and TRBJ1-2, with D possibly TRBD1 on 6 matching bases. The CDR3 is made up of 12 amino acids. Germline V CDR1 and CDR2: SNHLY, FYNNEI. Trimming pared 6 bases from V and 8 bases from J, leaving 13 bases between. The CDR3 coding sequence is TGTGCCAGCAGGCCGGACAGTCGAGGCTACACCTTC. Translation: CASRPDSRGYTF.

The chain carries TRBV4-2 and TRBJ2-2; D perhaps matches TRBD1 (5 bases). CDR1 is LGHNA and CDR2 is YNFKEQ in the germline V gene. The V gene lost 0 bases and the J gene lost 5 bases, with 13 bases spanning the gap. The CDR3 contains 16 residues. The CDR3 sequence is CASSQEIRAGTGELFF. The CDR3 region has the DNA TGTGCCAGCAGCCAAGAAATAAGGGCAGGGACCGGGGAGCTGTTTTTT.

The chain links TRBV7-3 to TRBJ2-2, with 10 bases fitting TRBD1. This CDR3 comprises 14 residues. Germline CDR1 is SGHTA and CDR2 is FQGTGA. V shed 6 bases, J shed 6 bases, and the junction held 4 bases outside the gene matches. The chain's CDR3 is CASRTGTGAGELFF. In nucleotides, the CDR3 is TGTGCCAGCAGGACCGGGACAGGGGCCGGGGAGCTGTTTTTT.

In DNA form, the CDR3 reads TGTGCCAGCTCACCCAGACTAGCGGGAGTGGACTACAATGAGCAGTTCTTC. Its translation is CASSPRLAGVDYNEQFF. This chain joins TRBV18 and TRBJ2-1; TRBD2 matches at 12 bases. This CDR3 spans 17 amino acids. V shed 3 bases, J shed 3 bases, and the junction held 6 bases outside the gene matches. CDR1 KGHSH and CDR2 LQKENI come from the germline V gene.

This clone was seen only a few times. J is TRBJ1-4 and V is TRBV15, with D hard to call. V was pared by 0 bases and J by 7 bases, with 12 bases between. Germline assignment: CDR1 LNHNV and CDR2 YYDKDF (reference sequence). The length of the CDR3 is 15 residues. CDR3 sequence: CATSRDAGLREKLFF. The CDR3, as DNA: TGTGCCACCAGCAGAGATGCCGGTTTACGTGAAAAACTGTTTTTT.

V gene TRBV6-5 combines with J gene TRBJ1-6; no definite D call. V shed 6 bases and J shed 5 bases, with 8 bases lying between them. Germline assignment: CDR1 MNHEY and CDR2 SVGAGI. This CDR3 spans 13 amino acids. The CDR3 coding sequence is TGTGCCAGCAGCCAATCCCATAATTCACCCCTCCACTTT. It specifies CASSQSHNSPLHF.

The DNA of the CDR3 is TGTGCCAGCAGCTTAGCGTCCAGTTATGGCTACACCTTC. Its protein is CASSLASSYGYTF. The V call is TRBV7-8, the J call TRBJ1-2; D unclear. V lost 0 bases, J lost 5 bases, and 7 bases lay in between. The CDR3 length is 13 residues. Germline V gene lookup returns CDR1 SGHVS and CDR2 FQNEAQ.

This chain uses TRBV12-3 or TRBV12-4 with TRBJ1-1, with a tentative D call TRBD1 (5 bases). The CDR3 runs 13 residues. V was cut by 7 bases and J by 5 bases, with 14 bases left in between. The DNA for the CDR3 is TGTGCCAGCACTCTCTTGCGGGGGACTGAAGCTTTCTTT. This encodes CASTLLRGTEAFF.

This chain uses TRBV28 with TRBJ1-2; TRBD1 agrees at 9 bases. This CDR3 has 16 amino acids. V lost 4 bases, J lost 4 bases, and 10 bases stayed unmatched. Looked up from germline, CDR1 is MDHEN and CDR2 is SYDVKM. CDR3 coding DNA: TGTGCCAGCAGTTCTCCCGGGACAGGGCTTGCCTATGGCTACACCTTC. It is translated as CASSSPGTGLAYGYTF.

This rearrangement joins TRBV29-1 to TRBJ1-1; D uncertain. The germline V gene encodes CDR1 SQVTM and CDR2 ANQGSEA. Trimming left V 4 bases short and J 1 base short, with 7 bases between. The CDR3 length is 12 residues. As DNA, the CDR3 is TGCAGCGTTGTTAGACAGAACACTGAAGCTTTCTTT. Translating it yields CSVVRQNTEAFF.

This rearrangement joins TRBV5-4 to TRBJ2-3; tentatively, D is TRBD1 (6 bases). Trimming took off 7 bases at V and 0 bases at J, with 12 bases between the two ends. CDR3 length: 14 amino acids. Looked up from germline, CDR1 is SGHNT and CDR2 is YYREEE (reference sequence). The CDR3 is CASLRDTSTDTQYF. CDR3 nucleotides: TGTGCCAGCCTCCGGGACACCAGCACAGATACGCAGTATTTT.

The V gene is TRBV6-2 or TRBV6-3, the J gene TRBJ2-1, with 12 bases aligning to TRBD2. This CDR3 is 19 amino acids long. With V trimmed by 6 bases and J by 0 bases, 12 bases remained unmatched. Germline loops: CDR1 MNHEY, CDR2 SVGEGT. The CDR3 loop is CASSFYPSGRASSYNEQFF. The CDR3 DNA is TGTGCCAGCAGCTTTTACCCTAGCGGGAGGGCAAGCTCCTACAATGAGCAGTTCTTC.

The chain recombines TRBV7-8 with TRBJ2-7, with 8 positions matching TRBD2. CDR1 is SGHVS, CDR2 FQNEAQ, per germline. The CDR3 consists of 14 residues. V shed 5 bases, J shed 6 bases, and the junction held 9 bases outside the gene matches. In nucleotides, the CDR3 is TGTGCCAGCAGCCTGGGACTAGGGGCGAGCGAGCAGTACTTC. Translation gives CASSLGLGASEQYF.